The TCR beta chain described here comes from a study of post-analysis software for immune sequencing data. Regarding the study as a whole: By F measure, samples from a shared preparation batch strongly co-clustered. Normalized Chao1 diversity was significantly lower in multiple sclerosis patients than in controls.

On this clonotype: Its antigen is not identified.

Incorporated into the TCR beta cDNA libraries were unique molecular identifiers, which served to reduce PCR and sequencing biases. With about 0.95 to 11 million T cells as the source, a few hundred thousand cDNA molecules resulted. TCRdb re-called the PCR reads with MiXCR, one entry per CDR3 protein. There are almost 700,000 distinct CDR3 sequences in the sample; roughly three fifths occur only once, and about 11% lies in the top ten. The sequence derives from a girl aged 2 to 9 with multiple sclerosis. The sample was blood.

The CDR3 DNA is TGTGCCAGCAGCCCCGACCTAGGGCATTACAATGAGCAGTTCTTC. Translation gives CASSPDLGHYNEQFF. The V gene is TRBV7-2, the J gene TRBJ2-1; no definite D call. This CDR3 is built from 15 residues. CDR1 SGHTA and CDR2 FQGNSA come from the germline V gene. The germline V and J ends were trimmed by 5 bases and 4 bases, with 15 bases remaining between them.